This T cell receptor beta chain was sequenced for a study of shared clonotypes between healthy human individuals (dated by TCRdb to the early 2020s). As for the study more broadly: A couple of women and three men aged 18 to 49 years were included in the cohort. For each donor, three plates each were used for CD4 naive and CD4 memory, two plates were used for CD8 naive, and one plate was used for CD8 memory. Blood TCR repertoires of a handful of healthy adults were deeply sequenced to estimate repertoire size and the extent of clonotype sharing between individuals. To increase sequencing depth and limit assay-specific biases, different laboratories used diverse techniques to prepare libraries and sequence TCR repertoires. Per donor, leukapheresis produced somewhere between about 0.9 and 9.5 billion PBMCs.

The CDR3 measures 15 amino acids from cysteine to phenylalanine. The retained sequence is limited to the CDR3, 45 bases, with the frame set at the first base. Here V drops 0 bases and J drops 2 bases, and the junction holds 2 bases not matched to any gene. CDR1 SGHVS and CDR2 FNYEAQ were looked up in the germline V gene. Using the deep immunoSEQ assay, multiplex PCR amplified TCR CDR3 regions from genomic DNA. For each cell subset, the extracted genomic DNA was distributed evenly across all wells of several immunoSEQ 96-well plates, and each plate served as one replicate. For sorted subsets, approximately 200 ng of genomic DNA, equivalent to 30,000 or so T cell genomes, went into each replicate PCR. Purified libraries were measured with a Qubit 3.0 fluorometer, size-checked on a Bioanalyzer 2100, and measured again with the KAPA Library Quantification kit. A separate single-read 150-cycle Illumina NextSeq 550 flow cell was used to sequence each immunoSEQ 96-well plate. As for the authors' bioinformatics: Because the immunoSEQ output held only junctional sequences and lacked quality scores, the filtering could not match the filtering applied to full-length reads. Sequences were annotated with PyIR, a Python wrapper for IgBLAST v1.9, using IMGT germline references to assign V/J genes and CDR3. Reads were removed for weak V/J assignments (E-value above 1e-6), missing CDR3, stop codons, out-of-frame junctions, or ambiguous translated residues. V3J clonotypes were defined as sequences sharing an identical inferred V gene, J gene, and CDR3 amino acid sequence. Percentage overlap between repertoires was calculated by dividing the number of shared unique clonotypes by the size of the smaller repertoire. Three approaches were used to assess repertoire richness: RTK rarefaction, the Chao1 estimator, and Recon v2.1 estimates of unobserved clonotypes. OLGA was used to compute generation probabilities for all TCRbeta clonotypes that the gDNA method yielded from a few donors. TCRdb holds this immuneACCESS table with in-frame rearrangements only. Some clones are missing; in checked studies, unresolved V genes explain under half, and the rest has no known cause. That table furnishes V, J and clone size, whereas the DNA furnished D and trimming. The sample table lists 2 million or so clones, approximately 95% of them with a count of one. The top ten hold around 1.1% of the sample.

CD8 naive samples were CD45RO-negative cells positively selected for CCR7, giving a CD45RA+CCR7+ population that excluded TemRA cells. The donors were healthy, HIV-negative adults with no recently reported acute infections or vaccinations. Only Caucasian adults living in Nashville, Tennessee, USA were represented among the donors. After blood collection by leukapheresis, PBMCs were isolated using Ficoll-Histopaque density gradient centrifugation and then cryopreserved in the vapor phase of liquid nitrogen. Purity and quantity of every magnetically sorted T cell population were checked by analytical flow cytometry. From each sorted fraction, genomic DNA was isolated and quantified by UV absorbance on a Nanodrop 2000c. Regarding this clone: Its antigen remains unidentified. No base quality values were provided; no much bigger clone lies one nucleotide off.

Here is what the overall study found, with its caveats: Higher generation probabilities were observed for clonotypes shared by all four sorted-subset donors than for non-shared clonotypes. Even with the large sequencing depth, rarefaction of the sorted-subset datasets indicated that sequencing was incomplete. When a few donors were compared, the shared fraction of clonotypes was roughly 4.8% for naive CD4, around 4% for naive CD8, 2% to 2.5% for memory CD4, and 0.4% for memory CD8. Based on pairwise subsampling, the degree of clonotype sharing among donors was expected to be affected by sequencing depth. Larger estimated clonotype richness was generally found for naive subsets than for memory subsets. Only blood was sampled, and tissue TCR repertoires likely differ from those in blood. Because the study included a small number of donors, the genetic and exposure-history diversity represented was limited.

The V and J genes are TRBV7-6 and TRBJ2-7, and 9 junctional nucleotides match TRBD2. The specimen was naive CD8+ T cells sorted from blood. Reading the label with the study, this specimen's cell subset or site is: CD45RA+CCR7+. This sequence was found in a young man in good health. CDR3 protein: CASSLASGGTYEQYF. The DNA sequence reads TGTGCCAGCAGCTTAGCGAGCGGGGGGACCTACGAGCAGTACTTC.